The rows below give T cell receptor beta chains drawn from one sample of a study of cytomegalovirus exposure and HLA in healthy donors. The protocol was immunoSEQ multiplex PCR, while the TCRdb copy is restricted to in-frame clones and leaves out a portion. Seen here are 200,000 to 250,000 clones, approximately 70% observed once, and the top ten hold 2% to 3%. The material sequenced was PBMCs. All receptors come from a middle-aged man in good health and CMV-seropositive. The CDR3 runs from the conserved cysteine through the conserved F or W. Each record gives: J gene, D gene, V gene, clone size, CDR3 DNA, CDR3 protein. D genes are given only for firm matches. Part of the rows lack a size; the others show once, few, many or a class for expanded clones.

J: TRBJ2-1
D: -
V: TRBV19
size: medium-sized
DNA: TGTGCCAGTAGTGAAACTAGCCACCCCTACAATGAGCAGTTCTTC
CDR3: CASSETSHPYNEQFF

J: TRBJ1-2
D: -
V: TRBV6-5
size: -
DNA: TGTGCCAGCAGTTACGGGACACCGCTCTATGGCTACACCTTC
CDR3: CASSYGTPLYGYTF

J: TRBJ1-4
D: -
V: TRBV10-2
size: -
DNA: TGCGCCAGCAAAGACGGACTTGCAACTAATGAAAAACTGTTTTTT
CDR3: CASKDGLATNEKLFF

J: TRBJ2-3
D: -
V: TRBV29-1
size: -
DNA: TGCAGCGTTGAAGATCCCTATGAAAATACGCAGTATTTT
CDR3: CSVEDPYENTQYF

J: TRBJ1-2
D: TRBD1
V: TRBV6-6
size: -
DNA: TGTGCCAGCAGTTACGGACAGGACGAAATAGGTGGCTACACCTTC
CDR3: CASSYGQDEIGGYTF

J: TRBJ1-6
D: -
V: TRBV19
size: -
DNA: TGTGCCAGTAGTTCCTCCGGGGTTGGTTCACCCCTCCACTTT
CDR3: CASSSSGVGSPLHF

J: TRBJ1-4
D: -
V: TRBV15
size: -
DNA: TGTGCCACCAGCAGGGGTCCGGGACTAGAGAATGAAAAACTGTTTTTT
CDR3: CATSRGPGLENEKLFF

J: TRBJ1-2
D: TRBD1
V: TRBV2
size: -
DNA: TGTGCCAGCAGGCTCCCCGGACAGGGGGGCTATGGCTACACCTTC
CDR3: CASRLPGQGGYGYTF

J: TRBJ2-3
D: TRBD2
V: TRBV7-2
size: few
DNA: TGTGCCAGCAGCTCATTAGCGGGGGGGCCCACAGATACGCAGTATTTT
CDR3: CASSSLAGGPTDTQYF

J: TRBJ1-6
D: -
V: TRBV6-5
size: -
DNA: TGTGCCAGCAGTTACTCGGGGAGGTGGAATTCACCCCTCCACTTT
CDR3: CASSYSGRWNSPLHF

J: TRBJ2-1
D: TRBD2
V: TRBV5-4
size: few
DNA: TGTGCCAGCAGCTTGGAGCGGGGAGTGGATGAGCAGTTCTTC
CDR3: CASSLERGVDEQFF

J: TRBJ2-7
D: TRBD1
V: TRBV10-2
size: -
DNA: TGCGCCAGCACTCATACAGGGGGCAGATTGGGATACGAGCAGTACTTC
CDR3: CASTHTGGRLGYEQYF

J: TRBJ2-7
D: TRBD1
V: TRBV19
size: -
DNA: TGTGCCAGTAGTATCGCCGCCGGGACAGGGGAAGACGAGCAGTACTTC
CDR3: CASSIAAGTGEDEQYF

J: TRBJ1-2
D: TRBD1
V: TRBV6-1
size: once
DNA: TGTGCCAGCAGTGCCGGGACAGGCTCTGGCTACACCTTC
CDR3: CASSAGTGSGYTF

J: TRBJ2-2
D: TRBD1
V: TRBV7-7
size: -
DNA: TGTGCCAGCAGCCCGGCGGACAGGTCCACCGGGGAGCTGTTTTTT
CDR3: CASSPADRSTGELFF

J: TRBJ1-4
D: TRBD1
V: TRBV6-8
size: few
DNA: TGTGCCAGCAGTTCTCCTGCCAGGGCTAGCTTGGGGATTCGGGACAGGACTAATGAAAAACTGTTTTTT
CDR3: CASSSPARASLGIRDRTNEKLFF

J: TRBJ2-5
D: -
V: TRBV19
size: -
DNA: TGTGCCAGTAGTTCAGGAAGGGAGACCCAGTACTTC
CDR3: CASSSGRETQYF

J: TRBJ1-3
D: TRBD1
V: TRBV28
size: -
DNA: TGTGCCAGCAGTTCCTCTACCACCCGGGACAGGGGGCCCAACACCATATATTTT
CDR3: CASSSSTTRDRGPNTIYF

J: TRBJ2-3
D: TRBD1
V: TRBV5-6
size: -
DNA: TGTGCCAGCAGCTACCGGGACAGGGAGGCAGATACGCAGTATTTT
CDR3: CASSYRDREADTQYF

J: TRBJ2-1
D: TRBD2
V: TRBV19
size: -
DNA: TGTGCCACTACCTCCAGGGTCCGGACTAGCGGGGGCCCCCGTGAGCAGTTCTTC
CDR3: CATTSRVRTSGGPREQFF

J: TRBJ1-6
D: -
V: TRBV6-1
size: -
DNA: TGTGCCAGCAGTGAAGTTAATGAGGGTTCACCCCTCCACTTT
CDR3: CASSEVNEGSPLHF

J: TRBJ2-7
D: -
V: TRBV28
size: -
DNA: TGTGCCAGCAGTTTTTACTACGAGCAGTACTTC
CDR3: CASSFYYEQYF

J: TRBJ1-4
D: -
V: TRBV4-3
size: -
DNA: TGCGCCAGCAGCCAGGAGGCGGGGGCAACTAATGAAAAACTGTTTTTT
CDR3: CASSQEAGATNEKLFF

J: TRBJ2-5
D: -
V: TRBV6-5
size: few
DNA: TGTGCCAGCAGTGTGGCCTTGGAGACCCAGTACTTC
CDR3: CASSVALETQYF

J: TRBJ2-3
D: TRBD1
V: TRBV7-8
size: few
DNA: TGTGCCAGCAGCTGGGGACAGGGTCAAGATACGCAGTATTTT
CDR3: CASSWGQGQDTQYF

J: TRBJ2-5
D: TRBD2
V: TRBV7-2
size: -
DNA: TGTGCCAGCAGCTTTGGCGGGGGGCAAGAGACCCAGTACTTC
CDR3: CASSFGGGQETQYF